This TCR beta chain was identified during a study of CD8+ T cells in alopecia areata. Described treatment: oral pan-JAK inhibitor, 5-10 mg twice daily. The length of the CDR3 is 14 residues. Trimming at V came to 4 bases and at J to 1 base, leaving 4 bases not matched to a gene. The germline CDR1 and CDR2 sequences are SQVTM and ANQGSEA. The sequencing template was cDNA reverse transcribed from extracted RNA. Libraries were prepared by immunoSEQ multiplex PCR; TCRdb keeps only in-frame clonotypes and omits some of them. The sample includes about 180,000 clones, 58% of them seen just once. General observations from the study: Scalp clonality dropped significantly under tofacitinib, as did expanded CD8+ top-100 clones.

This clone was found a few times. Its antigen is as yet unknown. This clonotype was obtained from a human donor with alopecia areata. This chain connects TRBV29-1 to TRBJ1-1, with TRBD1 matching over 9 bases. The input for sequencing was CD4+ T cells sorted from blood, taken between weeks 55 and 70, from a patient treated with tofacitinib. The CDR3 region is CSVVPGQGNTEAFF. DNA for the CDR3: TGCAGCGTTGTCCCGGGACAGGGGAACACTGAAGCTTTCTTT.